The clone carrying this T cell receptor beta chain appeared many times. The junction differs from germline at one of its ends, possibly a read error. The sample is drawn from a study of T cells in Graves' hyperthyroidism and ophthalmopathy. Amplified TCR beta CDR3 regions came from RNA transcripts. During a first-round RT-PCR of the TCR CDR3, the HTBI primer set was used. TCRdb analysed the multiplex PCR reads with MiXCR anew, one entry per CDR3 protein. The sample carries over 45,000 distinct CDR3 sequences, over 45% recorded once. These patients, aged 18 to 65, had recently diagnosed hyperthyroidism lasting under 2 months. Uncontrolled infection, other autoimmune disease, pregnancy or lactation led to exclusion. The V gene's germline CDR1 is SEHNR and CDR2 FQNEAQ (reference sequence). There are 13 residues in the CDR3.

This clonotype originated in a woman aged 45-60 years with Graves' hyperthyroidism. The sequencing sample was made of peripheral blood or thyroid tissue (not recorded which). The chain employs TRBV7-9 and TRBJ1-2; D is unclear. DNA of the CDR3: TGCGCCAGCAGCGTCGAGAGGTCCGTTGGCTACACCTTC. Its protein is CASSVERSVGYTF.